This T cell receptor (beta chain) emerged from a study of shared clonotypes between healthy human individuals. The protocol was immunoSEQ multiplex PCR, while the TCRdb copy is restricted to in-frame clones and leaves out a portion. In the table there are about 600,000 clones, roughly 95% of which are singletons. Findings of the study overall: Though the depth was large, rarefaction showed that sorted-subset sequencing was incomplete.

CD45RO-negative, CCR7-selected cells formed the naive CD8 fraction, which excluded terminally differentiated effector memory CD45RA+ cells. The study drew all its donors from Caucasian adults living in Nashville, Tennessee. In regard to this clone: Antigen specificity is unknown.

Germline-derived CDR1 and CDR2 are SQVTM and ANQGSEA. V was pared by 5 bases and J by 5 bases, with 13 bases between. The CDR3 has 12 residues. The J gene is TRBJ2-7, the V gene TRBV29-1; no definite D call. Sequenced material: naive CD8+ T cells sorted from blood. The TCR originated in a woman in her 30s in good health. CDR3 loop: CSVLGEHNEQYF. In DNA, the CDR3 is TGCAGCGTTCTTGGGGAACATAACGAGCAGTACTTC.